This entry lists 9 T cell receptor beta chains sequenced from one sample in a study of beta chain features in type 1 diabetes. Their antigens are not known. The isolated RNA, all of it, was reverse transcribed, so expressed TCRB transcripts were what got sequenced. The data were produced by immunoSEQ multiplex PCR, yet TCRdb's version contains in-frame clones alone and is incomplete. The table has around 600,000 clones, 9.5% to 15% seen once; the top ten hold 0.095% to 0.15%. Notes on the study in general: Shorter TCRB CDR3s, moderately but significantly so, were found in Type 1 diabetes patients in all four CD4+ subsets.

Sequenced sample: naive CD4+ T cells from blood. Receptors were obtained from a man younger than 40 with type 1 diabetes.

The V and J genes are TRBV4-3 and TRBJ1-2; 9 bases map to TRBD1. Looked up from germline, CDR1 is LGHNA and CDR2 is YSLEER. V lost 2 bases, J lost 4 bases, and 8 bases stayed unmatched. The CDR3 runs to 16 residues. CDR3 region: CASSQSSTGGSYGYTF. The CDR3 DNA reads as TGCGCCAGCAGCCAATCCTCGACAGGGGGAAGCTATGGCTACACCTTC.

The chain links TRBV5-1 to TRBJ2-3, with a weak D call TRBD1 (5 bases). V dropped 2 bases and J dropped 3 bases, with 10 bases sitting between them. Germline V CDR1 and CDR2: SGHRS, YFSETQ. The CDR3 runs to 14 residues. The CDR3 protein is CASSFGAGTDTQYF. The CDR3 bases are TGCGCCAGCAGCTTTGGGGCTGGAACAGATACGCAGTATTTT.

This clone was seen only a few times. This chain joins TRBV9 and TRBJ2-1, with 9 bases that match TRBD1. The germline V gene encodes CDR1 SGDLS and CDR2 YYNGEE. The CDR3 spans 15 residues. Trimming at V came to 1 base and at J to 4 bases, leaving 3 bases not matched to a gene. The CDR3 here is CASSVKGQGYNEQFF. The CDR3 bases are TGTGCCAGCAGCGTAAAAGGACAGGGGTACAATGAGCAGTTCTTC.

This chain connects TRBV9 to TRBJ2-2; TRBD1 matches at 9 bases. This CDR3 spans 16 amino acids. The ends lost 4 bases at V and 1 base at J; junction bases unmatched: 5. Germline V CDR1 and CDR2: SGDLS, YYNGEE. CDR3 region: CASSSRTGVNTGELFF. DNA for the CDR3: TGTGCCAGCAGCTCCCGGACAGGGGTGAACACCGGGGAGCTGTTTTTT. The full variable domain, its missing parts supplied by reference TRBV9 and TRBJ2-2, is DSGVTQTPKHLITATGQRVTLRCSPRSGDLSVYWYQQSLDQGLQFLIQYYNGEERAKGNILERFSAQQFPDLHSELNLSSLELGDSALYFCASSSRTGVNTGELFFGEGSRLTVL.

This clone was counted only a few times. In DNA, the CDR3 is TGTGCCAGCTCACACGGGACGGACCTACGGTACGAGCAGTACTTC. Protein product: CASSHGTDLRYEQYF. The V call is TRBV18, the J call TRBJ2-7; D may correspond to TRBD1 or TRBD2 (5 bases each). This CDR3 has 15 amino acids. The ends were cut back, 4 bases at V and 4 bases at J, with 17 bases in the middle. Germline V lookup: CDR1 KGHSH, CDR2 LQKENI.

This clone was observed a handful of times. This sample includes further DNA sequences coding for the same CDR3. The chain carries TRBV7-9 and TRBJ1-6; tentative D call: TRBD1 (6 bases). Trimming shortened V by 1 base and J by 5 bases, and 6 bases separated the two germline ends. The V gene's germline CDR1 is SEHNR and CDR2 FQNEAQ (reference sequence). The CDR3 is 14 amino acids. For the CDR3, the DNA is TGTGCCAGCAGCTTAGGACAGGATAATTCACCCCTCCACTTT. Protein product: CASSLGQDNSPLHF.

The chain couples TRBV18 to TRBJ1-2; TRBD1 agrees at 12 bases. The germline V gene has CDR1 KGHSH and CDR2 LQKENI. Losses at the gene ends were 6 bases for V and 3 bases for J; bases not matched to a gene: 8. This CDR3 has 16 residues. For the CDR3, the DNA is TGTGCCAGCTCGATAATGGGGACAGGGGGCCACTATGGCTACACCTTC. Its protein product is CASSIMGTGGHYGYTF.

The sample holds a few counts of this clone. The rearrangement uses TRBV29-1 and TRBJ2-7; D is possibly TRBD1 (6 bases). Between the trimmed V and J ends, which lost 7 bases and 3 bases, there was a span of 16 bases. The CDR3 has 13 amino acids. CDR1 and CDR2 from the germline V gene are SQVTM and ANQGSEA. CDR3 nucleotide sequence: TGCAGCGCTGGGGCAGGGGCAGGCTACGAGCAGTACTTC. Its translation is CSAGAGAGYEQYF.

Here the CDR3 reads CASQSGRQLAYEQYF. The CDR3 DNA reads as TGTGCCAGCCAAAGTGGAAGACAGCTCGCCTACGAGCAGTACTTC. This chain joins TRBV6-1 and TRBJ2-7; perhaps TRBD1 as D (5 bases). V was trimmed by 8 bases and J by 2 bases, leaving 19 bases between them. The CDR3 covers 15 residues. Germline V CDR1 and CDR2: MNHNS, SASEGT.